The present T cell receptor (beta chain) was sequenced within a study of blood T cell repertoires in COVID-19. Libraries were prepared by immunoSEQ multiplex PCR; TCRdb keeps only in-frame clonotypes and omits some of them. Seen here are approximately 300,000 clones, 75% to 90% observed once, and the top ten hold about 4.6%. This sequence was found in a man aged 35-49 years with acute or convalescent COVID-19. The source material was peripheral blood.

The CDR3 region is CASSLWLQGSEQFF. CDR3 DNA sequence: TGTGCCAGCAGCTTATGGTTACAGGGAAGTGAGCAGTTCTTC. This chain connects TRBV7-2 to TRBJ2-1; D may be TRBD1 (6 bases). This CDR3 has 14 residues. V was cut by 2 bases and J by 9 bases, with 14 bases left in between. From germline, CDR1 is SGHTA and CDR2 FQGNSA.